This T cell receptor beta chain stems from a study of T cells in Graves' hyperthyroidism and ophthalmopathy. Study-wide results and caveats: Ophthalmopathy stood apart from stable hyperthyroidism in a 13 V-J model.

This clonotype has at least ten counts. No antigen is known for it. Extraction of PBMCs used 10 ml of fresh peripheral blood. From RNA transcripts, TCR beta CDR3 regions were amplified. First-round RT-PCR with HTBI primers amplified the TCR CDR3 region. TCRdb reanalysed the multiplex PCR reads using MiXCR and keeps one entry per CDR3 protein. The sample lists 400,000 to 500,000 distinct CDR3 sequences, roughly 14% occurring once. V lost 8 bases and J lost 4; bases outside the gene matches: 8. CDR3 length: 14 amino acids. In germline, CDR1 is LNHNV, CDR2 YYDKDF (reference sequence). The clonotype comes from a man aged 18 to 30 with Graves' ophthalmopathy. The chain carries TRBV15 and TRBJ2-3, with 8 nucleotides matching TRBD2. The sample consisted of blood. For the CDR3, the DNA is TGTGCCACCTTACCGGGACTAGTACCAGATACGCAGTATTTT. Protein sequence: CATLPGLVPDTQYF.